This entry concerns a single TCR beta chain. TCRdb's table, derived via immunoSEQ multiplex PCR, lists solely in-frame clones and lacks some. In the table there are around 45,000 clones, roughly 63% of which are singletons. The CDR3 totals 13 residues. V was clipped by 5 bases and J by 8 bases, with 16 bases between them. Germline lookup yields CDR1 PRHDT and CDR2 FYEKMQ (reference sequence). The sample is drawn from a study of blood T cell repertoires in COVID-19. J is TRBJ2-7 and V is TRBV13; D might be TRBD2 (6 bases). The clonotype was recovered from a man older than 75 with acute or convalescent COVID-19. The specimen sequenced was peripheral blood. CDR3 residues: CASSLWEAGQQYF. The DNA of the CDR3 is TGTGCCAGCAGCCTCTGGGAGGCGGGACAGCAGTACTTC. Complete variable domain (other parts from reference TRBV13 and TRBJ2-7): AAGVIQSPRHLIKEKRETATLKCYPIPRHDTVYWYQQGPGQDPQFLISFYEKMQSDKGSIPDRFSAQQFSDYHSELNMSSLELGDSALYFCASSLWEAGQQYFGPGTRLTVT.